Presented here are 29 T cell receptor beta chains from one specimen sequenced in a study of cytomegalovirus exposure and HLA in healthy donors. Generated by immunoSEQ multiplex PCR, the TCRdb table keeps only in-frame clones and is missing some. The table has about 110,000 clones, more than 70% seen once; the top ten hold 2% to 2.5%. Material for sequencing was PBMCs. These receptors were taken from a young woman in good health and CMV-seronegative.

The V call is TRBV4-1, the J call TRBJ1-2; perhaps TRBD1 as D (6 bases). With 0 bases removed from V and 0 bases from J, the gap between germline ends came to 23 bases. CDR3 length: 20 amino acids. CDR1 and CDR2 (germline): MGHRA, YSYEKL. This chain's CDR3 is CASSQETSQGWGLANYGYTF. CDR3 nucleotides: TGCGCCAGCAGCCAAGAAACCAGTCAGGGTTGGGGGCTAGCTAACTATGGCTACACCTTC.

This chain uses TRBV18 with TRBJ2-1; 10 bases line up with TRBD1. The CDR3 length is 15 residues. The germline V gene has CDR1 KGHSH and CDR2 LQKENI. The V and J ends lost 6 bases and 5 bases, in that order; junction bases with no gene match: 7. CDR3 in amino acids: CASSTGGEGNNEQFF. CDR3 DNA: TGTGCCAGCTCGACAGGGGGCGAAGGGAACAATGAGCAGTTCTTC.

The chain links TRBV5-4 to TRBJ2-7; tentative D call: TRBD2 (6 bases). Germline-derived CDR1 and CDR2 are SGHNT and YYREEE (reference sequence). The V end was cut by 4 bases, the J end by 2 bases, with 16 bases between. The CDR3 is made up of 15 amino acids. The CDR3 sequence: CASSPGESLTYEQYF. The CDR3 DNA follows: TGTGCCAGCAGCCCGGGGGAATCACTCACCTACGAGCAGTACTTC.

The DNA for the CDR3 is TGTGCCAGCAGCCTGACGGGGGGGGCCAACGTCCTGACTTTC. This translates into CASSLTGGANVLTF. The J gene is TRBJ2-6, the V gene TRBV7-2; weak D call: TRBD2 (5 bases). CDR3 size: 14 residues. Germline lookup yields CDR1 SGHTA and CDR2 FQGNSA. Trimming pared 5 bases from V and 4 bases from J, leaving 9 bases between.

The chain joins TRBV9 to TRBJ2-2, with 7 bases aligning to TRBD2. The junction had 7 bases not matched to a gene; V was cut back by 0 bases and J by 5 bases. This CDR3 contains 16 residues. The germline CDR1 and CDR2 sequences are SGDLS and YYNGEE. The CDR3 region has the DNA TGTGCCAGCAGCGTAGCTCCCAGTAGCGGGACCGGGGAGCTGTTTTTT. Residues: CASSVAPSSGTGELFF.

The gene calls are TRBV18 and TRBJ1-4, with D possibly TRBD1 on 5 matching bases. The CDR3 extends over 15 amino acids. The V gene's germline CDR1 is KGHSH and CDR2 LQKENI. The V and J ends lost 2 bases and 8 bases respectively, with 15 bases between them. The CDR3 here is CASSPWQGLGEKLFF. The CDR3 coding sequence is TGTGCCAGCTCACCATGGCAGGGTCTTGGGGAAAAACTGTTTTTT.

The chain has TRBV7-9 and TRBJ1-2; possibly TRBD1 for D (6 bases). The CDR3 consists of 16 residues. The germline V gene has CDR1 SEHNR and CDR2 FQNEAQ (reference sequence). The V end was cut by 5 bases, the J end by 3 bases, with 19 bases between. The CDR3: CASSQEGSGEYYGYTF. The CDR3 DNA follows: TGTGCCAGCAGCCAAGAGGGGTCAGGGGAGTACTATGGCTACACCTTC.

The rearrangement uses TRBV15 and TRBJ1-5, with D tentatively TRBD1 (6 bases). Germline V CDR1 and CDR2: LNHNV, YYDKDF (reference sequence). There are 15 residues in the CDR3. Trimming left V 3 bases short and J 6 bases short, with 15 bases between. The CDR3 spells CATSRTHRVGQPQHF. In nucleotides, the CDR3 is TGTGCCACCAGCAGGACCCACAGGGTGGGTCAGCCCCAGCATTTT.

The chain links TRBV7-6 to TRBJ2-3; no reliable D call. This CDR3 is 13 amino acids long. V lost 5 bases and J 0 bases, leaving 6 bases between the germline ends. Germline V gene sequence: CDR1 SGHVS, CDR2 FNYEAQ. The CDR3 spells CASSRVSTDTQYF. The CDR3 bases are TGTGCCAGCAGCCGGGTAAGCACAGATACGCAGTATTTT.

This rearrangement joins TRBV13 to TRBJ2-1; 14 bases align to TRBD2. After removal of 5 bases from V and 1 base from J, the junction contained 7 bases not matched to a gene. The germline V gene encodes CDR1 PRHDT and CDR2 FYEKMQ (reference sequence). The CDR3 is 18 residues long. CDR3 residues: CASSPGTSGGRSYNEQFF. The CDR3 DNA sequence: TGTGCCAGCAGCCCCGGGACTAGCGGGGGCAGGTCCTACAATGAGCAGTTCTTC.

The V and J genes are TRBV27 and TRBJ1-1; D gene ambiguous. Germline values: CDR1 MNHEY, CDR2 SMNVEV (reference sequence). V was pared by 5 bases and J by 0 bases, with 13 bases between. The CDR3 contains 15 residues. CDR3 sequence (DNA): TGTGCCAGCAGTCGAACGGGGTTGATGAACACTGAAGCTTTCTTT. It encodes CASSRTGLMNTEAFF.

The chain couples TRBV7-2 to TRBJ2-7, with TRBD1 identical over 7 bases. The CDR3 spans 14 residues. Per the germline V gene, CDR1 is SGHTA and CDR2 is FQGNSA. Germline trimming cut 4 bases from V and 4 bases from J; bases unmatched to any gene: 7. The CDR3 spells CASSSRQGIYEQYF. The CDR3 nucleotides are TGTGCCAGCAGCTCCCGACAGGGTATTTACGAGCAGTACTTC.

The genes are TRBV4-2 and TRBJ2-7; possibly TRBD1 for D (6 bases). CDR1 is LGHNA and CDR2 is YNFKEQ in the germline V gene. The CDR3 is 14 residues long. Trimming removed 1 base at V and 5 bases at J, with 12 bases between. The CDR3 DNA sequence: TGTGCCAGCAGCCAAGTTTGGGGGCTTGACGAGCAGTACTTC. Translated, it gives CASSQVWGLDEQYF.

This clone was counted between two and nine times. The genes are TRBV28 and TRBJ2-7; TRBD1 aligns across 7 bases. Losses at the gene ends were 5 bases for V and 7 bases for J; bases not matched to a gene: 14. The CDR3 contains 15 residues. The V gene's germline CDR1 is MDHEN and CDR2 SYDVKM. The CDR3, as DNA: TGTGCCAGCAGTGGGACCGGCACAGGGGAAGGTGAGCAGTACTTC. Amino acid sequence: CASSGTGTGEGEQYF.

The genes are TRBV7-2 and TRBJ2-7; maybe TRBD2 (7 bases). The CDR3 is made up of 14 amino acids. CDR1 SGHTA and CDR2 FQGNSA come from the germline V gene. The V and J ends lost 3 bases and 3 bases respectively, with 12 bases between them. The CDR3: CASSFAGGHYEQYF. The CDR3 nucleotides are TGTGCCAGCAGCTTTGCCGGGGGGCACTACGAGCAGTACTTC.

The chain has TRBV18 and TRBJ1-2; D may be TRBD1 (6 bases). Trimming removed 5 bases at V and 8 bases at J, with 15 bases between. The CDR3 consists of 13 residues. Germline-derived CDR1 and CDR2 are KGHSH and LQKENI. DNA of the CDR3: TGTGCCAGCTCAGAAGGGGGGGTCTACGGCTACACCTTC. This encodes CASSEGGVYGYTF.

The CDR3 region has the DNA TGTGCCAGCAGCTTACTAGCGGTCCCCTACAATGAGCAGTTCTTC. It translates to CASSLLAVPYNEQFF. The chain is built from TRBV9 and TRBJ2-1; 8 bases agree with TRBD2. Per germline, CDR1 SGDLS and CDR2 YYNGEE. After removal of 4 bases from V and 2 bases from J, the junction contained 5 bases not matched to a gene. CDR3 length: 15 residues.

The V call is TRBV7-2, the J call TRBJ2-1; possibly TRBD2 for D (5 bases). V was trimmed by 7 bases and J by 1 base, leaving 17 bases between them. CDR1 and CDR2 from the germline V gene are SGHTA and FQGNSA. CDR3 length: 16 amino acids. CDR3 loop: CASILYSGYSYNEQFF. Written as DNA, the CDR3 is TGTGCCAGCATCCTCTACAGCGGATATTCCTACAATGAGCAGTTCTTC. The whole variable domain, filled in from reference TRBV7-2 and TRBJ2-1, reads GAGVSQSPSNKVTEKGKDVELRCDPISGHTALYWYRQSLGQGLEFLIYFQGNSAPDKSGLPSDRFSAERTGGSVSTLTIQRTQQEDSAVYLCASILYSGYSYNEQFFGPGTRLTVL.

The chain employs TRBV6-5 and TRBJ2-7; the D gene is possibly TRBD2 (5 bases). The V end was cut by 6 bases, the J end by 3 bases, with 12 bases between. Germline assignment: CDR1 MNHEY and CDR2 SVGAGI. The CDR3 totals 13 residues. CDR3 bases: TGTGCCAGCAGGCCTGGGAGAAACTACGAGCAGTACTTC. This codes for CASRPGRNYEQYF.

The sample holds one count of this clone. The chain joins TRBV6-5 to TRBJ1-5; 8 bases agree with TRBD1. With 5 bases clipped from V and 4 bases from J, the junction kept 4 bases outside the gene matches. In germline, CDR1 is MNHEY, CDR2 SVGAGI. This CDR3 contains 14 residues. CDR3 sequence: CASSIRGQNQPQHF. In DNA, the CDR3 is TGTGCCAGCAGTATCAGGGGGCAGAATCAGCCCCAGCATTTT.

The chain joins TRBV19 to TRBJ2-7; a possible D gene is TRBD2 (5 bases). Trimming left V 3 bases short and J 1 base short, with 16 bases between. In germline, CDR1 is LNHDA, CDR2 SQIVND (reference sequence). CDR3 length equals 16 residues. The DNA of the CDR3 is TGTGCCAGTAGTATTATTGCGGGCCGGAGGTCCTACGAGCAGTACTTC. Translation: CASSIIAGRRSYEQYF. Drawing the rest from reference TRBV19 and TRBJ2-7, the complete variable domain is DGGITQSPKYLFRKEGQNVTLSCEQNLNHDAMYWYRQDPGQGLRLIYYSQIVNDFQKGDIAEGYSVSREKKESFPLTVTSAQKNPTAFYLCASSIIAGRRSYEQYFGPGTRLTVT.

V and J are TRBV6-5 and TRBJ2-7, with 7 nucleotides matching TRBD1. The CDR3 length is 15 residues. V trimming: 6 bases; J trimming: 0 bases; junction bases outside the gene matches: 8. CDR1 is MNHEY, CDR2 SVGAGI, per germline. This chain's CDR3 is CASRMTGTPSYEQYF. The CDR3 bases are TGTGCCAGCAGAATGACAGGGACCCCCTCCTACGAGCAGTACTTC.

V and J are TRBV5-3 and TRBJ2-3, with 9 bases fitting TRBD2. TRBV5-3 falls under the ORF class, with uncertain function. The CDR3 totals 20 residues. V lost 4 bases and J lost 3; bases outside the gene matches: 21. The chain's CDR3 is CARSLYRESPAGGVTDTQYF. CDR3 nucleotide sequence: TGTGCCAGAAGCCTCTACAGGGAATCCCCTGCGGGGGGGGTTACAGATACGCAGTATTTT.

This chain links TRBV4-1 with TRBJ2-1; 9 bases fit TRBD2. V gave up 1 base and J gave up 1 base; unmatched junction bases: 5. CDR1 and CDR2 (germline): MGHRA, YSYEKL. The CDR3 runs to 17 residues. In DNA form, the CDR3 reads TGCGCCAGCAGCCAAGTTTTGCGGGGGGGTTCCTACAATGAGCAGTTCTTC. This gives the protein CASSQVLRGGSYNEQFF.

The CDR3 region has the DNA TGCGCCAGCAGCCAAGATAAGGGGTCAGGAGAGACCCAGTACTTC. Its protein is CASSQDKGSGETQYF. The gene calls are TRBV4-3 and TRBJ2-5, with D perhaps TRBD1 (5 bases). This CDR3 comprises 15 residues. CDR1 and CDR2 (germline): LGHNA, YSLEER. With 0 bases removed from V and 4 bases from J, the gap between germline ends came to 12 bases.

The gene calls are TRBV6-5 and TRBJ2-7, with D possibly matching TRBD1 (6 bases). Trimming removed 4 bases from V and 5 bases from J, with 18 bases in between. This CDR3 has 15 amino acids. The V gene's germline CDR1 is MNHEY and CDR2 SVGAGI. The CDR3 nucleotides are TGTGCCAGCAGTTTTGACAGGAGCCCTCTTAACGAGCAGTACTTC. Encoded protein: CASSFDRSPLNEQYF.

The gene calls are TRBV5-4 and TRBJ2-3; the match to TRBD1 covers 9 bases. Germline CDR1 reads SGHNT; CDR2 reads YYREEE (reference sequence). V lost 0 bases and J lost 3; bases outside the gene matches: 5. This CDR3 is 16 amino acids long. The DNA for the CDR3 is TGTGCCAGCAGCTTGGCGGGACAGGGAGAAACAGATACGCAGTATTTT. Translation gives CASSLAGQGETDTQYF.

In its sample, this clone was seen a few times. CDR3 in amino acids: CASSLGTSSGDTQYF. CDR3 DNA: TGTGCCAGCAGCTTAGGGACTAGCAGTGGAGATACGCAGTATTTT. The V call is TRBV11-2, the J call TRBJ2-3; 8 bases agree with TRBD2. The CDR3 consists of 15 residues. The V segment lost 1 base and the J segment 5 bases; nucleotides outside the gene matches: 5. The germline CDR1 and CDR2 sequences are SGHAT and FQNNGV.

The chain carries TRBV27 and TRBJ2-3; TRBD2 matches at 13 bases. CDR3 length equals 20 residues. V was pared by 3 bases and J by 2 bases, with 14 bases of the junction left unmatched. Germline lookup yields CDR1 MNHEY and CDR2 SMNVEV (reference sequence). The chain's CDR3 is CASSFLTSGRSRAITDTQYF. The CDR3 DNA is TGTGCCAGCAGTTTCTTGACTAGCGGGAGGTCGAGGGCCATCACAGATACGCAGTATTTT.